This entry lists 19 T cell receptor beta chains sequenced from one sample in a study of blood T cell repertoires in COVID-19. This table comes from immunoSEQ multiplex PCR, and its TCRdb copy is limited to in-frame clones, with some not included. Of 250,000 to 300,000 clones listed, 75% to 90% were seen once; the top ten hold approximately 11%. Material: peripheral blood. The receptors shown here come from a woman in her sixties or seventies with acute or convalescent COVID-19.

The chain links TRBV6-4 to TRBJ1-5, with D perhaps TRBD1 (6 bases). This CDR3 is built from 14 residues. V was cut by 7 bases and J by 0 bases, with 10 bases left in between. The germline gives CDR1 MRHNA, CDR2 SNTAGT. This chain's CDR3 is CASKYRDSNQPQHF. In DNA, the CDR3 is TGTGCCAGCAAGTACAGGGATAGCAATCAGCCCCAGCATTTT.

In this sample, this clone turned up a few times. The CDR3 loop is CASSSFPRTGETF. The CDR3 nucleotides are TGTGCCAGCAGCTCCTTTCCCAGGACAGGGGAAACCTTC. V is TRBV7-9 and J is TRBJ1-2; 9 bases line up with TRBD1. V shed 4 bases, J shed 14 bases, and the junction held 11 bases outside the gene matches. CDR1 SEHNR and CDR2 FQNEAQ come from the germline V gene (reference sequence). The CDR3 extends over 13 amino acids. The whole variable domain, filled in from reference TRBV7-9 and TRBJ1-2, reads DTGVSQNPRHKITKRGQNVTFRCDPISEHNRLYWYRQTLGQGPEFLTYFQNEAQLEKSRLLSDRFSAERPKGSFSTLEIQRTEQGDSAMYLCASSSFPRTGETFGSGTRLTVV.

The V and J genes are TRBV9 and TRBJ1-3, with D possibly being TRBD1 (5 bases). The CDR3 sequence is 16 residues long. V lost 0 bases to trimming and J lost 2 bases, with 12 bases between them. Germline assignment: CDR1 SGDLS and CDR2 YYNGEE. DNA for the CDR3: TGTGCCAGCAGCGTAGAGACAGTCAGAACTGGAAACACCATATATTTT. It is translated as CASSVETVRTGNTIYF. Looking up the rest from reference TRBV9 and TRBJ1-3 gives the full variable domain: DSGVTQTPKHLITATGQRVTLRCSPRSGDLSVYWYQQSLDQGLQFLIQYYNGEERAKGNILERFSAQQFPDLHSELNLSSLELGDSALYFCASSVETVRTGNTIYFGEGSWLTVV.

The V call is TRBV6-5, the J call TRBJ2-3; 9 bases map to TRBD2. Per the germline V gene, CDR1 is MNHEY and CDR2 is SVGAGI. J gave up 5 bases and V 6 bases, and 6 bases lay outside the gene matches. CDR3 length equals 14 residues. CDR3 amino acids: CASRRGGREDTQYF. CDR3 DNA sequence: TGTGCCAGCAGGCGGGGGGGCCGTGAAGATACGCAGTATTTT.

The rearrangement joins TRBV2 to TRBJ1-4; D ambiguous. The CDR3 loop spans 13 amino acids. The ends were cut back, 4 bases at V and 1 base at J, with 4 bases in the middle. Germline-derived CDR1 and CDR2 are SNHLY and FYNNEI. CDR3 residues: CASSALTNEKLFF. The CDR3 nucleotides are TGTGCCAGCAGTGCGTTAACTAATGAAAAACTGTTTTTT.

As for this clone: Since no conserved phenylalanine or tryptophan closes the CDR3, a read error is the likely cause. Because the CDR3's place on the DNA is in doubt, the DNA is left out and the CDR3 is given as listed by TCRdb. The rearrangement uses TRBV5-1 and TRBJ1-5; the table names TRBD1, a call not compared with the DNA. The germline CDR1 and CDR2 sequences are SGHRS and YFSETQ. The CDR3 length equals 9 residues, ends included. The CDR3 loop reads CASSQDRGY.

The genes are TRBV6-5 and TRBJ2-1, with D perhaps TRBD2 (5 bases). The CDR3 totals 12 residues. With 6 bases removed from V and 6 bases from J, the gap between germline ends came to 9 bases. Per germline, CDR1 MNHEY and CDR2 SVGAGI. CDR3 bases: TGTGCCAGCAGCCCGGGGATCAATGAGCAGTTCTTC. It codes for CASSPGINEQFF.

The chain has TRBV19 and TRBJ1-5; 9 positions agree with TRBD1. This CDR3 is 15 amino acids long. Germline trimming cut 6 bases from V and 7 bases from J; bases unmatched to any gene: 10. CDR1 is LNHDA, CDR2 SQIVND, per germline (reference sequence). CDR3 amino acids: CASRWSGTGTQPQHF. Here the CDR3 DNA reads TGTGCCAGTAGATGGTCCGGGACAGGGACCCAGCCCCAGCATTTT.

The chain joins TRBV7-9 to TRBJ1-4, with 7 bases that match TRBD1. There are 16 residues in the CDR3. The germline V gene encodes CDR1 SEHNR and CDR2 FQNEAQ (reference sequence). Unmatched junction bases numbered 8, after V lost 5 bases and J lost 2 bases. The CDR3 DNA follows: TGTGCCAGCAGCCTCCATCCCAGGGGGACTAATGAAAAACTGTTTTTT. Protein product: CASSLHPRGTNEKLFF. Drawing the rest from reference TRBV7-9 and TRBJ1-4, the complete variable domain is DTGVSQNPRHKITKRGQNVTFRCDPISEHNRLYWYRQTLGQGPEFLTYFQNEAQLEKSRLLSDRFSAERPKGSFSTLEIQRTEQGDSAMYLCASSLHPRGTNEKLFFGSGTQLSVL.

Only one count was recorded for this clone. The chain links TRBV30 to TRBJ1-6; TRBD1 is a possible D gene (5 bases). This CDR3 has 14 residues. Germline CDR1 and CDR2: GTSNPN and SVGIG (reference sequence). V was shortened by 1 base and J by 9 bases, with 13 bases between the two germline ends. CDR3 in DNA: TGTGCCTGGAGTGGTCAGGGTGGCCTTTCACCCCTCCACTTT. Amino acids: CAWSGQGGLSPLHF.

The V and J genes are TRBV5-1 and TRBJ1-3; D not resolved. CDR1 is SGHRS, CDR2 YFSETQ, per germline. The CDR3 totals 13 residues. V shed 7 bases and J shed 1 base, with 9 bases lying between them. The CDR3, as DNA: TGCGCCAGCCGTCGGGATTCTGGAAACACCATATATTTT. As protein: CASRRDSGNTIYF.

The CDR3 loop reads CASRPTGYFNEQFF. Written as DNA, the CDR3 is TGTGCCAGCAGGCCGACAGGGTACTTCAATGAGCAGTTCTTC. This chain connects TRBV6-5 to TRBJ2-1; 7 nucleotides agree with TRBD1. This CDR3 is built from 14 residues. The V gene end was trimmed by 6 bases and the J gene end by 6 bases; junction bases not matched to a gene: 8. The germline CDR1 and CDR2 sequences are MNHEY and SVGAGI.

This chain links TRBV7-9 with TRBJ2-2; D possibly corresponds to TRBD2 (6 bases). The CDR3 has 16 residues. CDR1 and CDR2 from the germline V gene are SEHNR and FQNEAQ (reference sequence). Trimming removed 4 bases from V and 2 bases from J, with 14 bases in between. CDR3 nucleotide sequence: TGTGCCAGCAGCTCGCCGGGACTCTCTAACACCGGGGAGCTGTTTTTT. Its protein is CASSSPGLSNTGELFF.

The chain is built from TRBV12-3 or TRBV12-4 and TRBJ1-6, with TRBD1 as a possible D gene (6 bases). The V end lost 2 bases, the J end lost 7 bases, and 6 bases lay between the germline ends. The CDR3 spans 13 residues. The CDR3 protein is CASSLTGNSPLHF. In nucleotides, the CDR3 is TGTGCCAGCAGTTTAACAGGGAATTCACCCCTCCACTTT.

The gene calls are TRBV4-2 and TRBJ2-3; TRBD2 matches 8 bases. V gave up 4 bases and J gave up 5 bases; unmatched junction bases: 5. This CDR3 region has 14 residues. Germline values: CDR1 LGHNA, CDR2 YNFKEQ. The DNA for the CDR3 is TGTGCCAGCAGCCCCGGGGGGGCCAGAGATACGCAGTATTTT. Translated, it gives CASSPGGARDTQYF.

The chain uses TRBV7-2 and TRBJ1-5; TRBD1 aligns across 8 bases. Germline lookup yields CDR1 SGHTA and CDR2 FQGNSA. The CDR3 length is 15 residues. V was pared by 6 bases and J by 5 bases, with 9 bases of the junction left unmatched. The CDR3 here is CASSVTRDRHQPQHF. DNA of the CDR3: TGTGCCAGCAGTGTCACTCGGGACAGGCATCAGCCCCAGCATTTT.

This clone was counted a single time. The chain employs TRBV3-1 (or the pseudogene TRBV3-2) and TRBJ2-1, with 13 bases aligning to TRBD2. V gave up 3 bases and J gave up 5 bases; unmatched junction bases: 10. The germline V gene has CDR1 LGHDT and CDR2 YNNKEL (reference sequence). The CDR3 has 18 residues. This chain's CDR3 is CASSQARILAGGDNEQFF. The DNA of the CDR3 is TGTGCCAGCAGCCAGGCCCGGATACTAGCGGGGGGGGACAATGAGCAGTTCTTC.

The chain links TRBV5-1 to TRBJ1-3; tentative D call: TRBD1 (6 bases). The germline V and J ends were trimmed by 4 bases and 0 bases, with 11 bases remaining between them. CDR3 length: 15 residues. Germline CDR1 is SGHRS and CDR2 is YFSETQ. The CDR3 DNA reads TGCGCCAGCAGCCAGGGGATTATCTCTGGAAACACCATATATTTT. Encoded protein: CASSQGIISGNTIYF.

This chain uses TRBV27 with TRBJ1-1, with D hard to call. The CDR3 consists of 14 residues. From germline, CDR1 is MNHEY and CDR2 SMNVEV (reference sequence). Trimming pared 3 bases from V and 1 base from J, leaving 9 bases between. The CDR3 nucleotides are TGTGCCAGCAGTTTTGGAGGACCGAACACTGAAGCTTTCTTT. Amino acid sequence: CASSFGGPNTEAFF.